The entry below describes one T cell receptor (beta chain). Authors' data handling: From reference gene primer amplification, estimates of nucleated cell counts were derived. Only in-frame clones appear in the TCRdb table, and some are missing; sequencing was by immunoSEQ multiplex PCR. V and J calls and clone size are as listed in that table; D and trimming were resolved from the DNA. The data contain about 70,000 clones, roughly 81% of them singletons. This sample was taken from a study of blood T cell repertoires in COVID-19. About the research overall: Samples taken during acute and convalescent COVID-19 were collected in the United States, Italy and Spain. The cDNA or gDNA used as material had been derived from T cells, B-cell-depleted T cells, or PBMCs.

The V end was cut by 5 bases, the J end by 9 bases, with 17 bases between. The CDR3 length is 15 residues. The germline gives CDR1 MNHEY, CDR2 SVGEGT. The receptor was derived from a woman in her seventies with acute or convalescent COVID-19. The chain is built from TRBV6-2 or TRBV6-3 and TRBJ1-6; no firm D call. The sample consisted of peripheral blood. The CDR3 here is CASSIAGYWGSPLHF. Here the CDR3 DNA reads TGTGCCAGCAGTATCGCGGGGTACTGGGGTTCACCCCTCCACTTT.